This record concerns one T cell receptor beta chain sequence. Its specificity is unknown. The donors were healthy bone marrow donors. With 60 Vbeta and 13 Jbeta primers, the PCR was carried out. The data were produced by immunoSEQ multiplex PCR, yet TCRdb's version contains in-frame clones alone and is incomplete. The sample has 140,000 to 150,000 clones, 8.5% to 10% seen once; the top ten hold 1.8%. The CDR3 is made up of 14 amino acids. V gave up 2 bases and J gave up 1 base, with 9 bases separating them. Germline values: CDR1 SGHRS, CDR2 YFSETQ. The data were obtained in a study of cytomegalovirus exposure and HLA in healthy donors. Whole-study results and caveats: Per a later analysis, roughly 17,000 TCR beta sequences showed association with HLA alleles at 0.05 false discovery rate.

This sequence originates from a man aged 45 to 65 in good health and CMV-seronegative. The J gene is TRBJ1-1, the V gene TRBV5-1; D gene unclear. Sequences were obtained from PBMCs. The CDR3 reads CASSFYGTNTEAFF. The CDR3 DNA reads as TGCGCCAGCAGCTTCTACGGTACGAACACTGAAGCTTTCTTT.